This T cell receptor beta chain was sequenced in a study of identical twins. The sample holds a few counts of this clonotype. The antigen is not known. From germline, CDR1 is MNHEY and CDR2 SMNVEV (reference sequence). This CDR3 has 13 amino acids. V trimming: 6 bases; J trimming: 3 bases; junction bases outside the gene matches: 2. TCRdb processed the 5' RACE reads anew with MiXCR; each CDR3 protein has one entry. The sample records approximately 250,000 distinct CDR3 sequences, 6.5% being singletons. Broader study findings: The study based its conclusions on cross-sectional statistical analysis and did not follow the same donors.

Separately, the same data were catalogued under a study of T cells expressing NK-cell markers. From that study: All TCR beta repertoires analysed originated from sorted CD3+CD56+NKG2C+, CD3+CD56+NKG2C- and CD3+CD56-NKG2C+ T cells.

The chain couples TRBV27 to TRBJ2-4; 7 bases match TRBD1. Sequences were obtained from CD8+ T cells sorted from blood. This sequence was found in a woman aged 18 to 35 in good health. In DNA, the CDR3 is TGTGCCAGCAGACAGGGGATCAAAAACATTCAGTACTTC. It translates to CASRQGIKNIQYF.